These 28 T cell receptor beta chains came from one sample sequenced in a study of cytomegalovirus exposure and HLA in healthy donors. Sequencing used immunoSEQ multiplex PCR; TCRdb keeps in-frame clones, though not all of them. Here the sample spans fewer than 200,000 clones, approximately 89% being singletons. The sequenced sample consisted of PBMCs. These receptors all stem from a man aged 30 to 39 in good health and CMV-seropositive.

The chain carries TRBV29-1 and TRBJ2-1; 9 bases map to TRBD1. CDR3 size: 15 residues. V gave up 4 bases and J gave up 7 bases; unmatched junction bases: 11. CDR1 and CDR2 (germline): SQVTM, ANQGSEA. CDR3 sequence reads: CSVGPSEDRGNEQFF. Written as DNA, the CDR3 is TGCAGCGTTGGTCCCAGCGAGGACAGGGGTAATGAGCAGTTCTTC.

The V gene is TRBV27, the J gene TRBJ1-2, with 11 positions matching TRBD1. V lost 3 bases, J lost 0 bases, and 6 bases stayed unmatched. The CDR3 runs 17 residues. Germline assignment: CDR1 MNHEY and CDR2 SMNVEV (reference sequence). The CDR3 sequence is CASSFRGQGATNYGYTF. The CDR3 DNA follows: TGTGCCAGCAGTTTTCGAGGACAGGGGGCAACTAACTATGGCTACACCTTC.

Written as DNA, the CDR3 is TGTGCCAGCAGCCACCGGGGACCTTCAGCCGAGCAGTTCTTC. It codes for CASSHRGPSAEQFF. This chain joins TRBV13 and TRBJ2-1; D may correspond to TRBD1 or TRBD2 (5 bases each). Germline V lookup: CDR1 PRHDT, CDR2 FYEKMQ (reference sequence). V lost 5 bases and J lost 10, with 18 bases in between. There are 14 residues in the CDR3.

The chain links TRBV5-6 to TRBJ2-3; 11 bases fit TRBD2. The CDR3 extends over 16 amino acids. Germline-derived CDR1 and CDR2 are SGHDT and YYEEEE. V was pared by 5 bases and J by 2 bases, with 7 bases of the junction left unmatched. CDR3 nucleotide sequence: TGTGCCAGCAGAAGACCGGGACTAGCGGACACAGATACGCAGTATTTT. Translation: CASRRPGLADTDTQYF.

The V call is TRBV5-1, the J call TRBJ2-7; 9 bases fit TRBD1. This CDR3 spans 16 amino acids. With 4 bases clipped from V and 0 bases from J, the junction kept 8 bases outside the gene matches. From germline, CDR1 is SGHRS and CDR2 YFSETQ. The CDR3 spells CASSLTGTGFSYEQYF. The CDR3 DNA is TGCGCCAGCAGCCTTACTGGGACAGGGTTCTCCTACGAGCAGTACTTC.

CDR3 nucleotides: TGTGCCAGCAGTCACCTCGGGACAGAGGGCTACGAGCAGTACTTC. Translated: CASSHLGTEGYEQYF. The chain is built from TRBV2 and TRBJ2-7, with 7 bases aligning to TRBD1. This CDR3 is built from 15 residues. The V and J ends lost 5 bases and 3 bases, in that order; junction bases with no gene match: 10. Looked up from germline, CDR1 is SNHLY and CDR2 is FYNNEI.

The chain couples TRBV18 to TRBJ2-5; D is perhaps TRBD2 (6 bases). The CDR3 spans 14 residues. Germline V CDR1 and CDR2: KGHSH, LQKENI. V dropped 2 bases and J dropped 5 bases, with 12 bases sitting between them. CDR3 in amino acids: CASSPYGGSETQYF. Here the CDR3 DNA reads TGTGCCAGCTCACCATATGGGGGGAGTGAGACCCAGTACTTC.

The J gene is TRBJ2-1, the V gene TRBV6-1; D perhaps matches TRBD2 (5 bases). The germline CDR1 and CDR2 sequences are MNHNS and SASEGT. The length of the CDR3 is 15 residues. The V gene lost 6 bases and the J gene lost 2 bases, with 14 bases spanning the gap. The CDR3 nucleotides are TGTGCCAGCAGCGGTGGACTGAGACCCTACAATGAGCAGTTCTTC. Residues: CASSGGLRPYNEQFF.

This chain links TRBV6-1 with TRBJ1-5; a weak D match, TRBD1 (6 bases). From germline, CDR1 is MNHNS and CDR2 SASEGT. V dropped 3 bases and J dropped 11 bases, with 20 bases sitting between them. The CDR3 extends over 15 amino acids. CDR3 sequence (DNA): TGTGCCAGCAGTGACGGAACAGGGACGGTGACAGCCCAGCATTTT. Encoded protein: CASSDGTGTVTAQHF.

The CDR3 protein is CASSLGLAANTGELFF. The CDR3 DNA follows: TGTGCCAGCAGCTTAGGTCTAGCGGCGAACACCGGGGAGCTGTTTTTT. The V gene is TRBV11-2, the J gene TRBJ2-2; 7 nucleotides agree with TRBD2. This CDR3 has 16 residues. The germline gives CDR1 SGHAT, CDR2 FQNNGV. After removal of 1 base from V and 0 bases from J, the junction contained 2 bases not matched to a gene.

The rearrangement joins TRBV27 to TRBJ1-1; D gene unclear. Deletions cut 8 bases from V and 6 bases from J, with 10 bases between. This CDR3 comprises 11 residues. Per the germline V gene, CDR1 is MNHEY and CDR2 is SMNVEV (reference sequence). CDR3 nucleotide sequence: TGTGCCAGCCAAGCTGGCCCTGAAGCTTTCTTT. Its translation: CASQAGPEAFF.

This clone was recorded only once. CDR3 bases: TGTGCCAGCAAAACAGGGGGTAGTCAGCCCCAGCATTTT. Protein sequence: CASKTGGSQPQHF. The chain couples TRBV2 to TRBJ1-5; TRBD1 aligns across 8 bases. The CDR3 loop spans 13 amino acids. Germline V gene lookup returns CDR1 SNHLY and CDR2 FYNNEI. The V segment lost 7 bases and the J segment 6 bases; nucleotides outside the gene matches: 5.

The V call is TRBV6-6, the J call TRBJ2-7; D gene unclear. The V end lost 2 bases, the J end lost 3 bases, and 11 bases lay between the germline ends. Per the germline V gene, CDR1 is MNHNY and CDR2 is SVGAGI (reference sequence). The CDR3 is 14 amino acids. DNA for the CDR3: TGTGCCAGCAGTTACCCTACCTTAGACTACGAGCAGTACTTC. It translates to CASSYPTLDYEQYF.

The V call is TRBV6-1, the J call TRBJ1-5; TRBD1 is a possible D gene (6 bases). CDR3 length: 14 residues. The germline V gene encodes CDR1 MNHNS and CDR2 SASEGT. V was pared by 5 bases and J by 7 bases, with 15 bases between. CDR3 sequence reads: CASSKKHREQPQHF. CDR3 nucleotides: TGTGCCAGCAGTAAAAAACACAGGGAACAGCCCCAGCATTTT.

A few counts support this clone. J is TRBJ2-2 and V is TRBV19; D is ambiguous. Trimming left V 0 bases short and J 3 bases short, with 5 bases between. CDR1 and CDR2 from the germline V gene are LNHDA and SQIVND (reference sequence). This CDR3 is 14 amino acids long. CDR3 in DNA: TGTGCCAGTAGTATAGACAGATACACCGGGGAGCTGTTTTTT. Protein: CASSIDRYTGELFF. Variable domain in full (rest from reference TRBV19 and TRBJ2-2): DGGITQSPKYLFRKEGQNVTLSCEQNLNHDAMYWYRQDPGQGLRLIYYSQIVNDFQKGDIAEGYSVSREKKESFPLTVTSAQKNPTAFYLCASSIDRYTGELFFGEGSRLTVL.

The rearrangement uses TRBV2 and TRBJ2-2; no clear D gene. In germline, CDR1 is SNHLY, CDR2 FYNNEI. The CDR3 is 15 residues long. V was clipped by 4 bases and J by 5 bases, with 14 bases between them. CDR3: CASSVYMSGTGELFF. DNA of the CDR3: TGTGCCAGCAGTGTTTATATGAGTGGGACCGGGGAGCTGTTTTTT.

Only one count was recorded for this clone. The chain recombines TRBV13 with TRBJ1-6; D unclear. Germline CDR1 and CDR2: PRHDT and FYEKMQ (reference sequence). Trimming left V 0 bases short and J 7 bases short, with 7 bases between. The CDR3 totals 14 residues. The DNA for the CDR3 is TGTGCCAGCAGCTTAGGCACTAGCAATTCACCCCTCCACTTT. Encoded protein: CASSLGTSNSPLHF.

The V and J genes are TRBV4-1 and TRBJ1-5, with 11 bases identical to TRBD1. In germline, CDR1 is MGHRA, CDR2 YSYEKL. J gave up 1 base and V 1 base, and 3 bases lay outside the gene matches. The CDR3 runs 17 residues. The CDR3 sequence is CASSQVGTGGSNQPQHF. In DNA, the CDR3 is TGCGCCAGCAGCCAAGTTGGGACAGGGGGAAGCAATCAGCCCCAGCATTTT.

As DNA, the CDR3 is TGTGCCAGCAGCTTAACGGGACAGGGGTTAGATACGCAGTATTTT. Translated, it gives CASSLTGQGLDTQYF. The chain has TRBV7-9 and TRBJ2-3; 10 bases align to TRBD1. CDR1 and CDR2 (germline): SEHNR, FQNEAQ (reference sequence). The CDR3 has 15 amino acids. V shed 2 bases and J 5 bases; nucleotides not matched to a gene: 4.

V and J are TRBV5-1 and TRBJ2-5; no definite D call. CDR1 SGHRS and CDR2 YFSETQ come from the germline V gene. The CDR3 runs to 15 residues. Trimming cost V 0 bases and J 1 base, with 10 bases left between them. The chain's CDR3 is CASSLEDNFQETQYF. For the CDR3, the DNA is TGCGCCAGCAGCTTGGAGGATAACTTCCAAGAGACCCAGTACTTC.

The chain couples TRBV18 to TRBJ2-2, with 9 nucleotides matching TRBD1. There are 17 residues in the CDR3. J lost 1 base, V lost 3 bases, and 6 bases had no gene match. The germline gives CDR1 KGHSH, CDR2 LQKENI. The CDR3 DNA follows: TGTGCCAGCTCACCGCCACCGGGACAGGGGAACACCGGGGAGCTGTTTTTT. Protein sequence: CASSPPPGQGNTGELFF.

This chain uses TRBV7-9 with TRBJ1-1; 7 positions agree with TRBD1. The germline CDR1 and CDR2 sequences are SEHNR and FQNEAQ (reference sequence). CDR3 length: 15 residues. Trimming cost V 2 bases and J 3 bases; bases outside gene matches: 6. The CDR3 region is CASSLRTGAHTEAFF. Written as DNA, the CDR3 is TGTGCCAGCAGCTTAAGAACAGGGGCCCACACTGAAGCTTTCTTT.

V and J are TRBV29-1 and TRBJ2-1; D gene uncertain. Trimming took off 1 base at V and 8 bases at J, with 9 bases between the two ends. The CDR3 covers 12 residues. The germline V gene has CDR1 SQVTM and CDR2 ANQGSEA. The DNA for the CDR3 is TGCAGCGTTGAAGGGCCCCGAGATGAGCAGTTCTTC. Amino acid sequence: CSVEGPRDEQFF.

The J gene is TRBJ1-5, the V gene TRBV28, with 7 bases matching TRBD1. The CDR3 has 14 amino acids. CDR1 is MDHEN and CDR2 is SYDVKM in the germline V gene. With V trimmed by 5 bases and J by 7 bases, 8 bases remained unmatched. Here the CDR3 reads CASSLLTGLQPQHF. The DNA of the CDR3 is TGTGCCAGCAGTCTGCTGACAGGGTTGCAGCCCCAGCATTTT. The full variable domain, completed using reference TRBV28 and TRBJ1-5, is DVKVTQSSRYLVKRTGEKVFLECVQDMDHENMFWYRQDPGLGLRLIYFSYDVKMKEKGDIPEGYSVSREKKERFSLILESASTNQTSMYLCASSLLTGLQPQHFGDGTRLSIL.

The rearrangement links TRBV30 to TRBJ1-2; tentative D call: TRBD1 (5 bases). Germline V gene lookup returns CDR1 GTSNPN and CDR2 SVGIG (reference sequence). V was pared by 4 bases and J by 8 bases, with 14 bases between. The CDR3 covers 12 residues. The CDR3 loop reads CAWKGPAPGYTF. Written as DNA, the CDR3 is TGTGCCTGGAAGGGACCGGCGCCCGGCTACACCTTC. Drawing the rest from reference TRBV30 and TRBJ1-2, the complete variable domain is SQTIHQWPATLVQPVGSPLSLECTVEGTSNPNLYWYRQAAGRGLQLLFYSVGIGQISSEVPQNLSASRPQDRQFILSSKKLLLSDSGFYLCAWKGPAPGYTFGSGTRLTVV.

This clone was recorded only once. The chain combines TRBV4-1 with TRBJ1-2; D gene ambiguous. V shed 0 bases and J shed 2 bases, with 10 bases lying between them. CDR1 and CDR2 from the germline V gene are MGHRA and YSYEKL. CDR3 length equals 15 residues. The CDR3 DNA follows: TGCGCCAGCAGCCAAGATTGGGGAACGAACTATGGCTACACCTTC. Encoded protein: CASSQDWGTNYGYTF.

The chain is built from TRBV29-1 and TRBJ2-4, with unresolved D. The CDR3 is 19 amino acids. V lost 3 bases to trimming and J lost 0 bases, with 24 bases between them. CDR1 and CDR2 from the germline V gene are SQVTM and ANQGSEA. The CDR3 reads CSVDIVSPLHALAKNIQYF. The CDR3 DNA sequence: TGCAGCGTTGATATAGTCAGTCCTCTTCATGCGTTAGCCAAAAACATTCAGTACTTC.

The J gene is TRBJ1-2, the V gene TRBV30; D gene ambiguous. V dropped 2 bases and J dropped 3 bases, with 7 bases sitting between them. Germline CDR1 is GTSNPN and CDR2 is SVGIG (reference sequence). This CDR3 has 12 residues. The CDR3 bases are TGTGCCTGGAGTCCCCGGGACTATGGCTACACCTTC. Translating gives CAWSPRDYGYTF.